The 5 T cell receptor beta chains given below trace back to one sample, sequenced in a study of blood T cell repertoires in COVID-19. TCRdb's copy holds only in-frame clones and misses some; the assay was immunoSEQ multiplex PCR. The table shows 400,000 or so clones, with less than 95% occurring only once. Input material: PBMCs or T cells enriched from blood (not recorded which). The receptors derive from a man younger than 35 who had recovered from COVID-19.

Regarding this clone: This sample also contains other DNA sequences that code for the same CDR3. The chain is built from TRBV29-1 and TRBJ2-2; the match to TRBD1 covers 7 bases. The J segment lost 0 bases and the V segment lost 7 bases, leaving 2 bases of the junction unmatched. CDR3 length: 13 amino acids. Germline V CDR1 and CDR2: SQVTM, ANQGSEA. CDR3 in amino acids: CSGGTANTGELFF. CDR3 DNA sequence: TGCAGCGGTGGGACAGCGAACACCGGGGAGCTGTTTTTT.

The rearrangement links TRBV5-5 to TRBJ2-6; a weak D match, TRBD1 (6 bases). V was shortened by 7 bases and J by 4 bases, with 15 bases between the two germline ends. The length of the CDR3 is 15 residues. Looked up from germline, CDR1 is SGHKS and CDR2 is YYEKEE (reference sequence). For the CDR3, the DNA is TGTGCCAGCCGCCCAGGGGCATCAGGGGCCAACGTCCTGACTTTC. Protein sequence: CASRPGASGANVLTF.

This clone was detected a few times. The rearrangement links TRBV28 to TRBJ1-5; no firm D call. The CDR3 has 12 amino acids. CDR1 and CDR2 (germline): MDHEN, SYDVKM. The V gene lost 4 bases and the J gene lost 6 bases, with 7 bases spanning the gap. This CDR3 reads CASSYSVQPQHF. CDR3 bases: TGTGCCAGCAGTTACTCGGTTCAGCCCCAGCATTTT.

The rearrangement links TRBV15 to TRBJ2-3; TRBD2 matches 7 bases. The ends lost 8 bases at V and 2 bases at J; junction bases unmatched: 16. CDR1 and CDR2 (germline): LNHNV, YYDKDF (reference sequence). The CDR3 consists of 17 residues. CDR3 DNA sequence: TGTGCCACCGGCACCCGGGACTACCGATCTTACACAGATACGCAGTATTTT. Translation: CATGTRDYRSYTDTQYF.

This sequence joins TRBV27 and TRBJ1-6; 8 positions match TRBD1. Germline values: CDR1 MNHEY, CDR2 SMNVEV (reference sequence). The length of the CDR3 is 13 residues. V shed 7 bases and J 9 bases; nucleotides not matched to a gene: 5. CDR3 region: CASKAQGVSPLHF. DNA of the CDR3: TGTGCCAGCAAAGCACAGGGGGTTTCACCCCTCCACTTT.